This T cell receptor (beta chain) was sequenced in a study of human T cells and chemical hapten exposure. Study-level results: PT1 expanded TCR counts correlated positively with patch test score.

This clonotype occurred many times. Its antigen is undetermined. TCRdb itself ran the RACE reads through MiXCR, one entry per CDR3 protein. The data contain about 380,000 distinct CDR3 sequences, about 5.1% of them seen just once; the ten biggest clones take up 2.5% to 3%. Germline lookup yields CDR1 DFQATT and CDR2 SNEGSKA (reference sequence). The CDR3 loop spans 13 amino acids. V lost 0 bases, J lost 3 bases, and 8 bases lay in between. Time point of the sample: pre-sensitization, week 0. Treatment reported: therapeutic diphenylcyclopropenone sensitization with weekly scalp DPC. Those who donated were patients with alopecia, 18 to 70 years of age, and suitable for DPC. It was unfractionated whole blood from which total RNA was extracted.

The chain employs TRBV20-1 and TRBJ1-1; D may be TRBD1 (5 bases). The specimen comprised whole blood, sampled in connection with sensitization to the hapten diphenylcyclopropenone (DPC). This clonotype was sampled from a woman aged 50 to 65 with alopecia areata. Some clones in this sample may be carry-over from other donors' samples. The CDR3 DNA sequence: TGCAGTGCTAGAGAGGGGCCAGACACTGAAGCTTTCTTT. Translating it yields CSAREGPDTEAFF.